These T cell receptor beta chains were read from a single sample in a study of blood T cell repertoires in COVID-19. Data came from immunoSEQ multiplex PCR; TCRdb stores just in-frame clones and leaves some out. The sample has about 230,000 clones, 70% to 90% seen once. The sample comprised peripheral blood. The receptor set was obtained from a man in his forties with acute or convalescent COVID-19. CDR3s include the opening cysteine and the closing phenylalanine or tryptophan. The D gene is left open where the match is weak. A clone size is listed for some rows: how often the clone was seen (once, few, many), or a class if it is expanded.

TRBV4-1	.	15	TRBJ1-1	.	CASSALRPQRGEAFF	TGCGCCAGCAGCGCCCTAAGGCCCCAACGGGGTGAAGCTTTCTTT
TRBV7-2	TRBD1	14	TRBJ1-2	.	CASSTNSGGSDYTF	TGTGCCAGCAGTACCAACTCAGGGGGCAGTGACTACACCTTC
TRBV3-1/TRBV3-2	TRBD1	14	TRBJ1-5	.	CASSQNRGNQPQHF	TGTGCCAGCAGCCAAAACAGGGGTAATCAGCCCCAGCATTTT
TRBV30	TRBD1	13	TRBJ1-1	few	CAWSNTGGGRAFF	TGTGCCTGGAGTAATACAGGGGGGGGTCGAGCTTTCTTT
TRBV6-5	.	15	TRBJ2-4	.	CASRWPTGTKNIQYF	TGTGCCAGCAGATGGCCAACGGGGACCAAAAACATTCAGTACTTC
TRBV5-1	TRBD1	15	TRBJ2-1	once	CASSLAQGAYNEQFF	TGCGCCAGCAGCTTGGCCCAGGGGGCTTACAATGAGCAGTTCTTC
TRBV19	TRBD1	14	TRBJ2-3	.	CASSTRPPGQQQYF	TGTGCCAGTAGTACCCGTCCTCCGGGACAGCAGCAGTATTTT
TRBV30	.	20	TRBJ2-2	.	CAWKRGRTPGGRRNTGELFF	TGTGCCTGGAAACGCGGCCGAACTCCGGGTGGTCGAAGGAACACCGGGGAGCTGTTTTTT
TRBV18	.	13	TRBJ1-1	.	CASSPSVRSEAFF	TGTGCCAGCTCACCATCAGTCCGGAGTGAAGCTTTCTTT
TRBV4-2	.	14	TRBJ2-7	.	CASSQEIGRVEQYF	TGTGCCAGCAGCCAAGAAATAGGGCGGGTCGAGCAGTACTTC
TRBV28	TRBD1	13	TRBJ1-1	.	CASSQRQGARAFF	TGTGCCAGCAGTCAACGACAGGGGGCACGGGCTTTCTTT
TRBV21-1	.	14	TRBJ1-1	.	CASSPSRRGTEAFF	TGTGCCAGCAGCCCTTCGAGGCGGGGAACTGAAGCTTTCTTT
TRBV7-8	.	14	TRBJ1-4	.	CASSSRQGGEKLFF	TGTGCCAGCAGCTCCCGACAAGGAGGTGAAAAACTGTTTTTT
TRBV30	TRBD2	15	TRBJ2-3	.	CAWSQRGETTDTQYF	TGTGCCTGGAGTCAGCGGGGGGAGACCACAGATACGCAGTATTTT
TRBV9	TRBD2	15	TRBJ2-7	.	CASSASGGAPYEQYF	TGTGCCAGCAGCGCGAGCGGGGGGGCCCCCTACGAGCAGTACTTC
TRBV11-3	TRBD2	13	TRBJ2-1	once	CASSRLADNEQFF	TGTGCCAGCAGTAGACTAGCGGACAATGAGCAGTTCTTC
TRBV2	.	15	TRBJ1-2	.	CASSERQGLNYGYTF	TGTGCCAGCAGTGAAAGGCAGGGACTTAACTATGGCTACACCTTC
TRBV7-6	.	15	TRBJ1-1	.	CASSPAPGTNTEAFF	TGTGCCAGCAGCCCCGCCCCGGGTACTAACACTGAAGCTTTCTTT
TRBV19	TRBD2	17	TRBJ2-1	.	CASSIDREAGVYNEQFF	TGTGCCAGTAGTATAGATCGGGAAGCGGGGGTTTACAATGAGCAGTTCTTC
TRBV3-1/TRBV3-2	TRBD1	14	TRBJ1-1	.	CASSQRDRATEAFF	TGTGCCAGCAGCCAAAGGGACAGGGCCACTGAAGCTTTCTTT
TRBV7-9	.	17	TRBJ1-3	.	CASSLGDTGPSGNTIYF	TGTGCCAGCAGCTTAGGGGACACAGGACCCTCTGGAAACACCATATATTTT
TRBV14	.	15	TRBJ2-7	.	CASSLLGGGPREQYF	TGTGCCAGCAGCCTACTAGGGGGGGGCCCGAGAGAGCAGTACTTC
TRBV11-2	.	15	TRBJ2-3	.	CASSPISGLTDTQYF	TGTGCCAGCAGCCCGATTAGCGGACTCACAGATACGCAGTATTTT
TRBV5-5	TRBD1	15	TRBJ1-6	.	CASSLGDRGFSPLHF	TGTGCCAGCAGCTTGGGCGACAGGGGGTTCTCACCCCTCCACTTT
TRBV15	TRBD1	16	TRBJ2-7	once	CATSRDLMAGGAGQYF	TGTGCCACCAGCAGAGATCTGATGGCAGGGGGCGCTGGGCAGTACTTC
TRBV9	.	14	TRBJ1-3	.	CASSDGANGNTIYF	TGTGCCAGCAGCGATGGGGCCAATGGAAACACCATATATTTT